What follows are 13 T cell receptor beta chains derived from one specimen sequenced in a study of OX40 agonist ivuxolimab in advanced cancers. Sequenced by immunoSEQ multiplex PCR; TCRdb stores in-frame clones only, minus some. The sample has approximately 70,000 clones, about 91% seen once. Sequencing used CD4+ or CD8+ T cells sorted from blood, obtained in a trial of the OX40 agonist ivuxolimab. These TCRs come from an adult with an advanced solid tumor such as melanoma, head and neck, liver or kidney cancer.

The chain recombines TRBV5-6 with TRBJ1-5; D is ambiguous. V lost 2 bases to trimming and J lost 1 base, with 7 bases between them. The CDR3 covers 14 residues. Germline V gives CDR1 SGHDT, CDR2 YYEEEE. CDR3 amino acids: CASSLRWSNQPQHF. The CDR3 nucleotides are TGTGCCAGCAGCTTACGGTGGAGCAATCAGCCCCAGCATTTT.

The chain combines TRBV5-1 with TRBJ1-1; TRBD1 is a possible D gene (5 bases). V was clipped by 0 bases and J by 2 bases, with 11 bases between them. Germline V gene data show CDR1 as SGHRS and CDR2 as YFSETQ. The CDR3 contains 15 residues. This CDR3 is CASSLGGTSNTEAFF. DNA for the CDR3: TGCGCCAGCAGCTTGGGAGGGACCTCCAACACTGAAGCTTTCTTT.

The chain carries TRBV27 and TRBJ2-2; perhaps TRBD1 as D (6 bases). The CDR3 is 15 residues long. Germline V CDR1 and CDR2: MNHEY, SMNVEV (reference sequence). Trimming took 7 bases from V and 2 from J, leaving 14 bases between them. CDR3 loop: CASKPGRGNTGELFF. CDR3 nucleotides: TGTGCCAGCAAGCCCGGCAGGGGTAACACCGGGGAGCTGTTTTTT.

This chain uses TRBV2 with TRBJ2-7, with D unclear. The CDR3 is made up of 12 amino acids. The germline gives CDR1 SNHLY, CDR2 FYNNEI. Deletions cut 2 bases from V and 4 bases from J, with 6 bases between. The CDR3 coding sequence is TGTGCCAGCAGTGAATCACGGTACGAGCAGTACTTC. Amino acids: CASSESRYEQYF.

The V gene is TRBV11-2, the J gene TRBJ2-7; 13 bases align to TRBD2. From germline, CDR1 is SGHAT and CDR2 FQNNGV. J lost 3 bases, V lost 5 bases, and 4 bases had no gene match. This CDR3 is built from 15 residues. DNA for the CDR3: TGTGCCAGCAGCCATACTAGCGGGGGGGGCTACGAGCAGTACTTC. Amino acids: CASSHTSGGGYEQYF.

This clone has a single count. The chain uses TRBV5-4 and TRBJ1-3, with TRBD1 identical over 7 bases. V gave up 4 bases and J gave up 2 bases; unmatched junction bases: 9. The CDR3 is 16 residues long. CDR1 is SGHNT, CDR2 YYREEE, per germline (reference sequence). Written as DNA, the CDR3 is TGTGCCAGCAGCCGTACAGACAGGGATCCTGGAAACACCATATATTTT. This codes for CASSRTDRDPGNTIYF.

V and J are TRBV30 and TRBJ2-4; TRBD2 might be the D (6 bases). CDR1 is GTSNPN, CDR2 SVGIG, per germline (reference sequence). The CDR3 spans 15 residues. V shed 1 base and J shed 0 bases, with 10 bases lying between them. The CDR3: CAWSGGTLAKNIQYF. DNA of the CDR3: TGTGCCTGGAGTGGCGGGACGCTAGCCAAAAACATTCAGTACTTC.

This rearrangement joins TRBV13 to TRBJ1-3; 8 bases map to TRBD1. The length of the CDR3 is 17 residues. Germline assignment: CDR1 PRHDT and CDR2 FYEKMQ (reference sequence). V was clipped by 5 bases and J by 2 bases; unmatched bases: 11. CDR3 DNA: TGTGCCAGCAGCGGAGCCGTGGACAGGGCAGCTGGAAACACCATATATTTT. As protein: CASSGAVDRAAGNTIYF. The variable domain in full, with the rest retrieved from reference TRBV13 and TRBJ1-3, is AAGVIQSPRHLIKEKRETATLKCYPIPRHDTVYWYQQGPGQDPQFLISFYEKMQSDKGSIPDRFSAQQFSDYHSELNMSSLELGDSALYFCASSGAVDRAAGNTIYFGEGSWLTVV.

V gene TRBV4-1 combines with J gene TRBJ2-3; 15 bases line up with TRBD2. The germline V gene encodes CDR1 MGHRA and CDR2 YSYEKL. V lost 2 bases to trimming and J lost 6 bases; unmatched junction nucleotides: 6. The CDR3 consists of 17 residues. The CDR3 loop is CASSQLGGTSGRDTQYF. The CDR3 bases are TGCGCCAGCAGCCAACTAGGCGGGACTAGCGGGAGGGATACGCAGTATTTT.

This rearrangement joins TRBV9 to TRBJ2-6, with 9 bases fitting TRBD1. The germline CDR1 and CDR2 sequences are SGDLS and YYNGEE. The CDR3 contains 16 residues. V lost 10 bases to trimming and J lost 1 base; unmatched junction nucleotides: 9. The CDR3 bases are TGTGCCTTCCGGGACAGGGAGGGATCTGGGGCCAACGTCCTGACTTTC. It translates to CAFRDREGSGANVLTF.

The chain couples TRBV6-5 to TRBJ1-5; D is uncertain. CDR3 size: 13 residues. Germline loops: CDR1 MNHEY, CDR2 SVGAGI. V lost 2 bases, J lost 7 bases, and 9 bases lay in between. The CDR3 sequence: CASSYPSGQPQHF. As DNA, the CDR3 is TGTGCCAGCAGTTACCCCTCAGGCCAGCCCCAGCATTTT.

This clone was observed once. This chain uses TRBV6-5 with TRBJ1-1; D not resolved. V gave up 7 bases and J gave up 4 bases, with 13 bases separating them. The CDR3 consists of 13 residues. The germline V gene encodes CDR1 MNHEY and CDR2 SVGAGI. The chain's CDR3 is CASKTRGGTEAFF. CDR3 bases: TGTGCCAGCAAAACTCGGGGTGGCACTGAAGCTTTCTTT.

The chain recombines TRBV2 with TRBJ1-6; D possibly corresponds to TRBD1 (6 bases). Germline loops: CDR1 SNHLY, CDR2 FYNNEI. Trimming pared 4 bases from V and 3 bases from J, leaving 13 bases between. The CDR3 is 16 residues long. The CDR3 loop is CASSGQGPDYNSPLHF. The CDR3 bases are TGTGCCAGCAGTGGGCAGGGGCCAGACTATAATTCACCCCTCCACTTT.